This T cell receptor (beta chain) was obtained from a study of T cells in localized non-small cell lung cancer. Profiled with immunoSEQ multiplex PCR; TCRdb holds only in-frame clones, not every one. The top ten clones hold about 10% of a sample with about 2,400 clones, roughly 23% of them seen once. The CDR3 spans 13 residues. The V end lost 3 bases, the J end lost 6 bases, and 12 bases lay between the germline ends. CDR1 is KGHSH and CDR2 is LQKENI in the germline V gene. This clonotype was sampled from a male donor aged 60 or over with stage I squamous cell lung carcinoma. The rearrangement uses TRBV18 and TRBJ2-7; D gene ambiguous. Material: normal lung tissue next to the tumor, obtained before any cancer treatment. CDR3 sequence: CASSPGPFLEQYF. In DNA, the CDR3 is TGTGCCAGCTCACCCGGACCATTCCTCGAGCAGTACTTC.